This T cell receptor beta chain was retrieved from a study of CD8 T cells in Susac syndrome. It was with random hexamers that 0.5 to 1 ug RNA was reverse transcribed. One entry per CDR3 protein, called by TCRdb with MiXCR from the immunoSEQ multiplex PCR reads. The sample lists over 150,000 distinct CDR3 sequences, over 85% occurring once. This CDR3 has 15 amino acids. CD8+ and CD4+ T cells circulating in blood were sequenced for TCR beta. Negative isolation was used for CD8+ and CD4+ T cells, and FACS enrichment was applied to TEMRA cells. The chain joins TRBV21-1 to TRBJ1-5; TRBD1 is the table's D call and was not checked against the DNA. TRBV21-1 is termed a pseudogene. The sequenced sample consisted of CD4+ T cells from PBMCs. The clonotype was recovered from a human donor with multiple sclerosis. The CDR3 here is CASSKGQGVGQPQHF. CDR3 bases: TGTGCCAGCAGCAAGGGACAGGGGGTCGGTCAGCCCCAGCATTTT.